The 5 T cell receptor beta chains below all came from one sample that was sequenced in a study of response to subunit inactivated influenza vaccine. TCRdb recomputed calls from the RT-PCR reads with MiXCR, one row per CDR3 protein. The sample contains 450,000 to 600,000 distinct CDR3 sequences, 16% of which appear only once. The material sequenced was CD4+ T cells sorted from PBMCs, taken less than 30 months after vaccination. The receptor source for this set is a man between 45 and 75 years old who received an inactivated influenza vaccine.

The genes are TRBV7-4 and TRBJ1-3, with D possibly being TRBD1 (5 bases). Trimming removed 1 base from V and 3 bases from J, with 16 bases in between. The CDR3 consists of 17 residues. The germline V gene encodes CDR1 SGHVT and CDR2 SQSDAQ. CDR3 nucleotide sequence: TGTGCCAGCAGCTTAGGGGGGGTCGAGTCAGTTGGAAACACCATATATTTT. Translation gives CASSLGGVESVGNTIYF.

The CDR3 DNA reads as TGTGCCAGCAGTTTCCTGGGGACTAGCGGGGGAGGTTACAATGAGCAGTTCTTC. Amino acid sequence: CASSFLGTSGGGYNEQFF. The chain combines TRBV12-3 or TRBV12-4 with TRBJ2-1; the match to TRBD2 covers 14 bases. The CDR3 is 18 residues long. After removal of 3 bases from V and 4 bases from J, the junction contained 8 bases not matched to a gene.

V usage is TRBV20-1 and J usage is TRBJ1-2; TRBD1 is a possible D gene (5 bases). Germline loops: CDR1 DFQATT, CDR2 SNEGSKA (reference sequence). The CDR3 has 13 amino acids. V lost 0 bases and J lost 4, with 9 bases in between. CDR3 residues: CSARDDSFYGYTF. In DNA, the CDR3 is TGCAGTGCTAGAGATGACAGCTTCTATGGCTACACCTTC.

This clonotype was seen a few times. The rearrangement uses TRBV6-5 and TRBJ1-1; TRBD1 aligns across 8 bases. Losses at the gene ends were 4 bases for V and 1 base for J; bases not matched to a gene: 5. CDR1 is MNHEY and CDR2 is SVGAGI in the germline V gene. The CDR3 is 15 residues long. CDR3 DNA: TGTGCCAGCAGTTTCACAGGGGGGCAGAACACTGAAGCTTTCTTT. This codes for CASSFTGGQNTEAFF.

This clonotype was recorded many times. The rearrangement joins TRBV30 to TRBJ2-1; 7 bases agree with TRBD1. J gave up 12 bases and V 1 base, and 9 bases lay outside the gene matches. The germline CDR1 and CDR2 sequences are GTSNPN and SVGIG (reference sequence). This CDR3 has 13 residues. In DNA, the CDR3 is TGTGCCTGGAGTGAGGTTGGGACAGAGGGGCAGTTCTTC. Its translation is CAWSEVGTEGQFF.